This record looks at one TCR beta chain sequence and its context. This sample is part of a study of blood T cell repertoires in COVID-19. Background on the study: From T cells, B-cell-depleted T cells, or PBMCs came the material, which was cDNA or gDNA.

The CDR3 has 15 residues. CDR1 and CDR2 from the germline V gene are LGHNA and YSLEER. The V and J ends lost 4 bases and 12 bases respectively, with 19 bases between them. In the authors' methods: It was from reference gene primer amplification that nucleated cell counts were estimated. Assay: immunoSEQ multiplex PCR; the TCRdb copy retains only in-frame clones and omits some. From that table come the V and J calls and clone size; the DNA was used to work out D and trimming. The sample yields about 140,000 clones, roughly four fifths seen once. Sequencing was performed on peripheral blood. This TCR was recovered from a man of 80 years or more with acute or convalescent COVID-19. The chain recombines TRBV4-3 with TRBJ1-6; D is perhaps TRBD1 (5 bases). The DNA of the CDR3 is TGCGCCAGCAGCCTACTTGGGGGGAGGCTTGTACCCCTCCACTTT. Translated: CASSLLGGRLVPLHF.